Presented here are 29 T cell receptor beta chains from one specimen sequenced in a study of blood T cell repertoires in COVID-19 (dated by TCRdb to the early 2020s). Receptor amplification or capture employed the immunoSEQ multiplex PCR assay. TCRdb limited this immuneACCESS table to in-frame rearrangements with V and J called. A share of clones is missing; checked studies link under half to unresolved V genes, and the rest is unexplained. Recorded for this sample are around 40,000 clones; 92% of them occurred a single time. The biggest ten clones account for approximately 12% of the sample. Material: peripheral blood. These receptor sequences come from a human donor in a cohort sampled during active COVID-19.

J is TRBJ2-7 and V is TRBV10-3; 8 bases map to TRBD2. V gave up 2 bases and J gave up 5 bases; unmatched junction bases: 5. The CDR3 runs to 14 residues. Germline assignment: CDR1 ENHRY and CDR2 SYGVKD. CDR3 coding DNA: TGTGCCATCAGTGAGGGGCGGGGGGTGAACGAGCAGTACTTC. It specifies CAISEGRGVNEQYF.

The V gene is TRBV2, the J gene TRBJ2-7; 7 bases line up with TRBD1. The CDR3 loop spans 14 amino acids. V was clipped by 6 bases and J by 1 base; unmatched bases: 6. The germline CDR1 and CDR2 sequences are SNHLY and FYNNEI. This CDR3 is CASRRTGQSYEQYF. Written as DNA, the CDR3 is TGTGCCAGCAGAAGGACAGGTCAATCCTACGAGCAGTACTTC.

The chain joins TRBV7-8 to TRBJ2-3; D is unresolved. CDR1 and CDR2 (germline): SGHVS, FQNEAQ. V dropped 5 bases and J dropped 6 bases, with 6 bases sitting between them. The CDR3 loop spans 11 amino acids. The CDR3 reads CASSEWDTQYF. The CDR3 coding sequence is TGTGCCAGCAGCGAGTGGGATACGCAGTATTTT.

The chain combines TRBV7-9 with TRBJ2-7; TRBD1 matches 7 bases. In germline, CDR1 is SEHNR, CDR2 FQNEAQ (reference sequence). The J segment lost 4 bases and the V segment lost 3 bases, leaving 21 bases of the junction unmatched. This CDR3 has 19 amino acids. Here the CDR3 reads CASSFLPLYRGEGGYEQYF. CDR3 DNA sequence: TGTGCCAGCAGCTTTCTCCCTCTTTACAGGGGAGAGGGTGGGTACGAGCAGTACTTC.

The chain has TRBV28 and TRBJ2-3; 11 bases fit TRBD2. Germline V gene lookup returns CDR1 MDHEN and CDR2 SYDVKM. The V gene end was trimmed by 1 base and the J gene end by 3 bases; junction bases not matched to a gene: 3. The CDR3 length is 16 residues. CDR3 sequence (DNA): TGTGCCAGCAGTTTATATAGCGGGAGGGGGACAGATACGCAGTATTTT. Translation gives CASSLYSGRGTDTQYF.

CDR3 nucleotides: TGTGCCAGCAGTTACTCCTTCACAGGGACTGGAAACACCATATATTTT. Its protein product is CASSYSFTGTGNTIYF. The chain has TRBV6-5 and TRBJ1-3; a possible D gene is TRBD1 (6 bases). This CDR3 spans 16 amino acids. The ends were cut back, 0 bases at V and 2 bases at J, with 11 bases in the middle. Germline CDR1 is MNHEY and CDR2 is SVGAGI.

This clone was counted between two and nine times. The V call is TRBV18, the J call TRBJ1-5, with no clear D. The CDR3 sequence is 14 residues long. Germline CDR1 and CDR2: KGHSH and LQKENI. The V and J ends lost 2 bases and 0 bases respectively, with 5 bases between them. CDR3 amino acids: CASSPGDSNQPQHF. The DNA for the CDR3 is TGTGCCAGCTCACCAGGAGATAGCAATCAGCCCCAGCATTTT.

The chain joins TRBV4-1 to TRBJ2-3, with 8 bases identical to TRBD1. The CDR3 totals 14 residues. J was trimmed by 2 bases and V by 4 bases; bases with no gene match: 2. The germline V gene has CDR1 MGHRA and CDR2 YSYEKL. The DNA of the CDR3 is TGCGCCAGCAGCCGGGACAGGAACACAGATACGCAGTATTTT. It translates to CASSRDRNTDTQYF.

The genes are TRBV3-1 (or the pseudogene TRBV3-2) and TRBJ1-6; a possible D gene is TRBD1 (6 bases). CDR1 is LGHDT and CDR2 is YNNKEL in the germline V gene (reference sequence). CDR3 length equals 15 residues. V lost 4 bases and J 6 bases, leaving 13 bases between the germline ends. For the CDR3, the DNA is TGTGCCAGCAGCCCCCGGGGGGGCAGTAATTCACCCCTCCACTTT. Its translation: CASSPRGGSNSPLHF.

The chain recombines TRBV23-1 with TRBJ2-5; TRBD1 might be the D (6 bases). TRBV23-1 is noted as an ORF with a role that remains uncertain. This CDR3 spans 15 amino acids. V lost 3 bases and J 2 bases, leaving 13 bases between the germline ends. The CDR3 nucleotides read TGCGCCAGCAGTCAGCGGCGGACAGCTCAAGAGACCCAGTACTTC. This translates into CASSQRRTAQETQYF.

The chain joins TRBV9 to TRBJ1-6, with no clear D. CDR1 SGDLS and CDR2 YYNGEE come from the germline V gene. With 1 base removed from V and 6 bases from J, the gap between germline ends came to 11 bases. The CDR3 length is 15 residues. CDR3 DNA sequence: TGTGCCAGCAGCGTAAGCCCTTTAGCTAATTCACCCCTCCACTTT. This sequence encodes CASSVSPLANSPLHF. Full variable domain (remainder filled in from reference TRBV9 and TRBJ1-6): DSGVTQTPKHLITATGQRVTLRCSPRSGDLSVYWYQQSLDQGLQFLIQYYNGEERAKGNILERFSAQQFPDLHSELNLSSLELGDSALYFCASSVSPLANSPLHFGNGTRLTVT.

V is TRBV27 and J is TRBJ2-2, with TRBD1 identical over 7 bases. CDR3 length equals 15 residues. Per germline, CDR1 MNHEY and CDR2 SMNVEV (reference sequence). V gave up 6 bases and J gave up 5 bases; unmatched junction bases: 9. This chain's CDR3 is CASSPRGSRTGELFF. The CDR3 bases are TGTGCCAGCAGCCCCAGGGGGTCGAGGACCGGGGAGCTGTTTTTT.

The J gene is TRBJ2-1, the V gene TRBV6-5; TRBD1 aligns across 9 bases. This CDR3 contains 13 residues. Germline CDR1 MNHEY, CDR2 SVGAGI. After removal of 5 bases from V and 7 bases from J, the junction contained 3 bases not matched to a gene. CDR3 loop: CASSNRGRNEQFF. In DNA, the CDR3 is TGTGCCAGCAGTAACAGGGGGCGGAATGAGCAGTTCTTC.

The chain combines TRBV7-6 with TRBJ2-7, with D perhaps TRBD1 (7 bases). With 5 bases removed from V and 0 bases from J, the gap between germline ends came to 20 bases. The germline V gene has CDR1 SGHVS and CDR2 FNYEAQ. The CDR3 length is 17 residues. CDR3 region: CASSQGGGAGRSYEQYF. The CDR3, as DNA: TGTGCCAGCAGCCAGGGGGGCGGTGCGGGACGCTCCTACGAGCAGTACTTC.

The V and J genes are TRBV18 and TRBJ2-1; the match to TRBD2 covers 9 bases. V was clipped by 6 bases and J by 7 bases; unmatched bases: 10. Germline-derived CDR1 and CDR2 are KGHSH and LQKENI. The CDR3 is 15 amino acids. The CDR3 DNA sequence: TGTGCCAGCTCTTCCGTCAAGGGACTAGCAAATGAGCAGTTCTTC. Its translation: CASSSVKGLANEQFF.

The chain has TRBV3-1 (or the pseudogene TRBV3-2) and TRBJ1-3, with D maybe TRBD1 (6 bases). The CDR3 length is 18 residues. The V end lost 1 base, the J end lost 0 bases, and 16 bases lay between the germline ends. CDR1 is LGHDT and CDR2 is YNNKEL in the germline V gene (reference sequence). DNA for the CDR3: TGTGCCAGCAGCCAAGTAATGCGGACAGCCATCTCTGGAAACACCATATATTTT. Translating gives CASSQVMRTAISGNTIYF.

This clone was observed a single time. This chain links TRBV14 with TRBJ2-3; the D is unclear. Trimming left V 0 bases short and J 0 bases short, with 10 bases between. This CDR3 contains 16 residues. Germline CDR1 SGHDN, CDR2 FVKESK. CDR3 sequence: CASSQDGPPSTDTQYF. The CDR3 DNA reads as TGTGCCAGCAGCCAAGATGGGCCTCCTAGCACAGATACGCAGTATTTT. Full variable domain (rest looked up from reference TRBV14 and TRBJ2-3): EAGVTQFPSHSVIEKGQTVTLRCDPISGHDNLYWYRRVMGKEIKFLLHFVKESKQDESGMPNNRFLAERTGGTYSTLKVQPAELEDSGVYFCASSQDGPPSTDTQYFGPGTRLTVL.

In nucleotides, the CDR3 is TGTGCCAGCTCACCCTTCTCCGACAGGGACACCGGGGAGCTGTTTTTT. As protein: CASSPFSDRDTGELFF. The chain carries TRBV18 and TRBJ2-2; TRBD1 aligns across 7 bases. The junction had 7 bases not matched to a gene; V was cut back by 3 bases and J by 3 bases. The CDR3 extends over 16 amino acids. The germline gives CDR1 KGHSH, CDR2 LQKENI.

V gene TRBV19 combines with J gene TRBJ2-1; D is possibly TRBD2 (5 bases). CDR1 and CDR2 (germline): LNHDA, SQIVND (reference sequence). The germline V and J ends were trimmed by 3 bases and 8 bases, with 11 bases remaining between them. This CDR3 region has 13 residues. This chain's CDR3 is CASSIHRGDEQFF. The CDR3 nucleotides read TGTGCCAGTAGTATTCATCGGGGAGATGAGCAGTTCTTC.

The J gene is TRBJ2-1, the V gene TRBV27; D not certain. Germline V lookup: CDR1 MNHEY, CDR2 SMNVEV (reference sequence). V lost 3 bases to trimming and J lost 10 bases, with 10 bases between them. This CDR3 has 12 amino acids. The CDR3: CASSFLGREQFF. In DNA, the CDR3 is TGTGCCAGCAGTTTTCTGGGCAGGGAGCAGTTCTTC.

The chain carries TRBV19 and TRBJ1-2, with TRBD1 as a possible D gene (5 bases). Deletions cut 3 bases from V and 2 bases from J, with 7 bases between. This CDR3 comprises 13 residues. Germline V CDR1 and CDR2: LNHDA, SQIVND (reference sequence). CDR3 bases: TGTGCCAGTAGTATCAGGGAAAACTATGGCTACACCTTC. It codes for CASSIRENYGYTF.

The chain joins TRBV9 to TRBJ2-3; no firm D call. CDR1 is SGDLS, CDR2 YYNGEE, per germline. Trimming took off 0 bases at V and 6 bases at J, with 17 bases between the two ends. The CDR3 sequence is 16 residues long. This CDR3 reads CASSVGVSPISDTQYF. The DNA of the CDR3 is TGTGCCAGCAGCGTAGGAGTCTCCCCCATCTCTGATACGCAGTATTTT.

V and J are TRBV18 and TRBJ1-1, with 9 bases aligning to TRBD1. J gave up 11 bases and V 5 bases, and 12 bases lay outside the gene matches. CDR1 and CDR2 (germline): KGHSH, LQKENI. There are 14 residues in the CDR3. CDR3 coding DNA: TGTGCCAGCTCAGGGGACAGGGAACGAAAGAGGGCTTTCTTT. Protein sequence: CASSGDRERKRAFF.

V and J are TRBV6-5 and TRBJ2-7, with D hard to call. The V gene's germline CDR1 is MNHEY and CDR2 SVGAGI. The CDR3 is made up of 11 amino acids. The V end lost 1 base, the J end lost 6 bases, and 4 bases lay between the germline ends. CDR3 sequence (DNA): TGTGCCAGCAGTTACTTAGCCGAGCAGTACTTC. It is translated as CASSYLAEQYF.

This chain joins TRBV30 and TRBJ2-3, with a weak D call TRBD1 (5 bases). CDR1 and CDR2 (germline): GTSNPN, SVGIG (reference sequence). V was cut by 7 bases and J by 2 bases, with 19 bases left in between. The CDR3 has 15 residues. CDR3 sequence reads: CALTLNRRFTDTQYF. Written as DNA, the CDR3 is TGTGCCTTGACCTTAAACAGGAGATTCACAGATACGCAGTATTTT.

In DNA, the CDR3 is TGCGCCAGCAGCCAAGGTTTAAGTACTGACTCCTACGAGCAGTACTTC. Translation: CASSQGLSTDSYEQYF. V gene TRBV4-3 combines with J gene TRBJ2-7; D remains unclear. Germline V lookup: CDR1 LGHNA, CDR2 YSLEER. CDR3 length: 16 residues. Trimming left V 1 base short and J 0 bases short, with 13 bases between.

The chain links TRBV5-1 to TRBJ2-3; 8 bases align to TRBD2. CDR3 length: 18 residues. V was clipped by 3 bases and J by 1 base; unmatched bases: 13. Germline CDR1 and CDR2: SGHRS and YFSETQ. This CDR3 is CASSSYSGVGSRTDTQYF. CDR3 DNA: TGCGCCAGCAGCTCCTATAGCGGGGTGGGCTCTCGCACAGATACGCAGTATTTT. Complete variable domain (other parts from reference TRBV5-1 and TRBJ2-3): KAGVTQTPRYLIKTRGQQVTLSCSPISGHRSVSWYQQTPGQGLQFLFEYFSETQRNKGNFPGRFSGRQFSNSRSEMNVSTLELGDSALYLCASSSYSGVGSRTDTQYFGPGTRLTVL.

This CDR3 reads CASSPLRTGSYTEAFF. The CDR3 DNA follows: TGTGCCAGCTCACCACTTCGGACGGGATCTTACACTGAAGCTTTCTTT. This rearrangement joins TRBV18 to TRBJ1-1; D is unresolved. V lost 1 base and J lost 3, with 15 bases in between. The CDR3 is 16 amino acids. Germline V lookup: CDR1 KGHSH, CDR2 LQKENI.

The rearrangement joins TRBV9 to TRBJ2-3, with D unclear. V was trimmed by 4 bases and J by 1 base, leaving 13 bases between them. There are 15 residues in the CDR3. Germline V lookup: CDR1 SGDLS, CDR2 YYNGEE. CDR3 DNA: TGTGCCAGCAGCCTTTCGTCCCCGGGCACAGATACGCAGTATTTT. This translates into CASSLSSPGTDTQYF.